The 2 T cell receptor beta chains below all came from one sample that was sequenced in a study of human T cells and chemical hapten exposure. TCRdb reprocessed the RACE reads via MiXCR and lists one record per CDR3 protein. The table has under 150,000 distinct CDR3 sequences, about an eighth seen once; the top ten hold over 1.1%. Time point of the sample: patch test 1, 2 weeks after DPC sensitization. The sample's treatment: therapeutic diphenylcyclopropenone sensitization with weekly scalp DPC. The sample here was whole blood, taken in connection with sensitization to the hapten diphenylcyclopropenone (DPC). Receptors were obtained from a woman between 45 and 65 years old with alopecia areata. Some clones in this sample may be carry-over from other donors' samples.

This clonotype has a count of ten or more. CDR3: CASSRGTGPLSGNTIYF. In nucleotides, the CDR3 is TGTGCCAGCAGTAGGGGGACGGGTCCACTCTCTGGAAACACCATATATTTT. The chain joins TRBV28 to TRBJ1-3; a possible D gene is TRBD1 (6 bases). This CDR3 has 17 residues. Germline values: CDR1 MDHEN, CDR2 SYDVKM. Trimming took 5 bases from V and 0 from J, leaving 17 bases between them. Full variable domain (remainder filled in from reference TRBV28 and TRBJ1-3): DVKVTQSSRYLVKRTGEKVFLECVQDMDHENMFWYRQDPGLGLRLIYFSYDVKMKEKGDIPEGYSVSREKKERFSLILESASTNQTSMYLCASSRGTGPLSGNTIYFGEGSWLTVV.

The sample holds a few counts of this clonotype. V and J are TRBV6-4 and TRBJ1-2; D is undetermined. The CDR3 runs to 17 residues. Between the trimmed V and J ends, which lost 5 bases and 4 bases, there was a span of 23 bases. Germline V gene sequence: CDR1 MRHNA, CDR2 SNTAGT. The CDR3 loop reads CASSSNPILDGVYGYTF. The CDR3 coding sequence is TGTGCCAGCAGTTCAAACCCCATCCTAGACGGAGTCTATGGCTACACCTTC.